The next 24 T cell receptor beta chains were all read from a single sample in a study of human T cells and chemical hapten exposure (dated by TCRdb to the early 2020s). The protocol used for the library was RACE. The sequencing machine was a NextSeq 500. The public sequencing data were trimmed at Q25 with fastp and processed into clonotypes with MiXCR by TCRdb, which kept only in-frame beta chains. Each entry merges the rows of one CDR3 protein and shows their most common DNA and genes. The sample data list a few hundred thousand distinct CDR3 sequences, and nearly 6.5% of these were observed just once. The ten largest clones capture 4.5% to 6% of the sample. This specimen's time point label, interpreted: patch test 2, 6 weeks after DPC sensitization. In the paper's terms, the treatment or condition label means: therapeutic diphenylcyclopropenone sensitization with weekly scalp DPC. The specimen was whole blood, collected in connection with sensitization to the hapten diphenylcyclopropenone (DPC). The receptors were sampled from a woman aged 18-30 years with alopecia areata. Some clones in this sample may be carry-over from other donors' samples.

This chain uses TRBV6-8 with TRBJ1-5; a weak D match, TRBD1 (6 bases). Germline lookup yields CDR1 MNHGY and CDR2 SAAAGT. CDR3 size: 16 residues. Trimming removed 5 bases from V and 0 bases from J, with 14 bases in between. CDR3: CASSPTGHNSNQPQHF. CDR3 sequence (DNA): TGTGCCAGCAGTCCAACAGGGCACAATAGCAATCAGCCCCAGCATTTT.

The rearrangement uses TRBV2 and TRBJ2-1; weak D call: TRBD2 (5 bases). The V end was cut by 11 bases, the J end by 1 base, with 12 bases between. The CDR3 covers 13 residues. Per the germline V gene, CDR1 is SNHLY and CDR2 is FYNNEI. CDR3 residues: CAGSEVSYNEQFF. The CDR3 DNA is TGTGCCGGGTCGGAGGTTTCCTACAATGAGCAGTTCTTC.

This clonotype came up many times. This rearrangement joins TRBV10-3 to TRBJ1-1; possibly TRBD1 for D (5 bases). Germline CDR1 and CDR2: ENHRY and SYGVKD. The CDR3 has 13 amino acids. The V and J ends lost 4 bases and 1 base respectively, with 7 bases between them. CDR3 in amino acids: CAISGRGNTEAFF. CDR3 bases: TGTGCCATCAGTGGAAGGGGGAACACTGAAGCTTTCTTT.

At least ten counts were recorded for this clonotype. This rearrangement joins TRBV7-2 to TRBJ1-6, with a possible D match to TRBD1 (6 bases). The CDR3 covers 16 residues. V gave up 9 bases and J gave up 0 bases, with 15 bases separating them. Germline lookup yields CDR1 SGHTA and CDR2 FQGNSA. The CDR3 sequence is CASGETGSSYNSPLHF. The CDR3 DNA follows: TGTGCCAGTGGGGAGACAGGCAGCTCCTATAATTCACCCCTCCACTTT.

This clonotype has only a few counts. This chain uses TRBV4-1 with TRBJ1-2; D might be TRBD1 (6 bases). The germline V gene encodes CDR1 MGHRA and CDR2 YSYEKL. Trimming left V 0 bases short and J 5 bases short, with 13 bases between. The CDR3 spans 15 residues. The CDR3 coding sequence is TGCGCCAGCAGCCAAGACTCGGGGGGCGCATATGGCTACACCTTC. Its protein product is CASSQDSGGAYGYTF.

The table lists this clonotype with many counts. V and J are TRBV20-1 and TRBJ1-3, with D possibly being TRBD1 (5 bases). This CDR3 comprises 16 residues. V dropped 0 bases and J dropped 2 bases, with 14 bases sitting between them. Germline loops: CDR1 DFQATT, CDR2 SNEGSKA (reference sequence). CDR3 in DNA: TGCAGTGCTAGAGATAATTCAGGGATCACTGGAAACACCATATATTTT. This sequence encodes CSARDNSGITGNTIYF.

This clonotype was seen many times. This rearrangement joins TRBV7-9 to TRBJ1-1; D unclear. V lost 3 bases and J 0 bases, leaving 5 bases between the germline ends. The V gene's germline CDR1 is SEHNR and CDR2 FQNEAQ (reference sequence). This CDR3 has 13 residues. CDR3: CASSFTMNTEAFF. CDR3 sequence (DNA): TGTGCCAGCAGCTTTACTATGAACACTGAAGCTTTCTTT.

This clonotype was counted only a few times. The V and J genes are TRBV28 and TRBJ1-2, with 10 positions matching TRBD1. This CDR3 region has 16 residues. Germline V CDR1 and CDR2: MDHEN, SYDVKM. V gave up 4 bases and J gave up 3 bases; unmatched junction bases: 8. The CDR3 DNA reads as TGTGCCAGCAGTTCCCAAGGGACAGGGGAGCACTATGGCTACACCTTC. Its translation: CASSSQGTGEHYGYTF.

This clonotype was counted at least ten times. The chain has TRBV4-3 and TRBJ2-3, with TRBD2 identical over 10 bases. V dropped 6 bases and J dropped 11; count of bases not matched to a gene: 11. The CDR3 loop spans 14 amino acids. Germline V CDR1 and CDR2: LGHNA, YSLEER. CDR3 sequence (DNA): TGCGCCAGCAGTCCTGGACTAGCGGAGGGGGTGCAGTATTTT. Residues: CASSPGLAEGVQYF.

V and J are TRBV15 and TRBJ1-5, with a possible D match to TRBD1 (5 bases). This CDR3 has 15 residues. Germline CDR1 LNHNV, CDR2 YYDKDF (reference sequence). V lost 0 bases, J lost 5 bases, and 11 bases lay in between. CDR3 loop: CATSRDHRSDQPQHF. The DNA for the CDR3 is TGTGCCACCAGCAGAGATCACAGGTCTGATCAGCCCCAGCATTTT.

J is TRBJ1-1 and V is TRBV12-3 or TRBV12-4, with D hard to call. The CDR3 runs to 14 residues. The ends were cut back, 5 bases at V and 3 bases at J, with 13 bases in the middle. Here the CDR3 DNA reads TGTGCCAGCAGTCCCCGAATCGAGTACACTGAAGCTTTCTTT. This gives the protein CASSPRIEYTEAFF.

This clonotype was detected many times. The chain uses TRBV6-1 and TRBJ1-1, with TRBD1 as a possible D gene (5 bases). The CDR3 has 15 residues. Germline loops: CDR1 MNHNS, CDR2 SASEGT. Trimming removed 7 bases from V and 4 bases from J, with 19 bases in between. CDR3: CASIIYPMGGTEAFF. CDR3 nucleotides: TGTGCCAGCATCATTTACCCCATGGGGGGCACTGAAGCTTTCTTT.

V and J are TRBV7-2 and TRBJ2-7, with TRBD1 as a possible D gene (6 bases). This CDR3 has 16 residues. The germline CDR1 and CDR2 sequences are SGHTA and FQGNSA. V was cut by 1 base and J by 3 bases, with 16 bases left in between. The CDR3 region is CASSLDTSRGGYEQYF. CDR3 DNA: TGTGCCAGCAGCTTAGACACCAGTCGAGGGGGCTACGAGCAGTACTTC. The complete variable domain, with remaining parts taken from reference TRBV7-2 and TRBJ2-7, reads GAGVSQSPSNKVTEKGKDVELRCDPISGHTALYWYRQSLGQGLEFLIYFQGNSAPDKSGLPSDRFSAERTGGSVSTLTIQRTQQEDSAVYLCASSLDTSRGGYEQYFGPGTRLTVT.

This clonotype was found many times. The genes are TRBV18 and TRBJ1-2; TRBD1 matches at 7 bases. Germline V gene data show CDR1 as KGHSH and CDR2 as LQKENI. The J segment lost 5 bases and the V segment lost 4 bases, leaving 4 bases of the junction unmatched. The CDR3 is 13 residues long. The chain's CDR3 is CASSQTGLYGYTF. In DNA form, the CDR3 reads TGTGCCAGCTCACAGACAGGGCTATATGGCTACACCTTC.

The rearrangement joins TRBV4-1 to TRBJ2-7, with TRBD2 as a possible D gene (5 bases). This CDR3 has 15 amino acids. Deletions cut 4 bases from V and 5 bases from J, with 18 bases between. Germline V gene sequence: CDR1 MGHRA, CDR2 YSYEKL. CDR3 in DNA: TGCGCCAGCAGCCTCCAAGGGATAGGGAGCGACGAGCAGTACTTC. Translated, it gives CASSLQGIGSDEQYF.

This clonotype has more than one count but fewer than ten. The chain couples TRBV27 to TRBJ1-2, with D unclear. The CDR3 length is 13 residues. From germline, CDR1 is MNHEY and CDR2 SMNVEV (reference sequence). The V end was cut by 7 bases, the J end by 2 bases, with 11 bases between. In DNA form, the CDR3 reads TGTGCCAGCAAAGGACGGGAGAACTATGGCTACACCTTC. It translates to CASKGRENYGYTF.

This clonotype was seen more than once but under ten times. The rearrangement joins TRBV7-9 to TRBJ2-3, with D maybe TRBD1 (6 bases). Germline V gives CDR1 SEHNR, CDR2 FQNEAQ (reference sequence). V lost 2 bases to trimming and J lost 11 bases, with 11 bases between them. The CDR3 length is 12 residues. The CDR3 loop is CASSLKGELQYF. The CDR3 DNA follows: TGTGCCAGCAGCTTAAAGGGGGAATTGCAGTATTTT.

This clonotype turned up a few times. The chain carries TRBV2 and TRBJ1-2; no reliable D call. V lost 7 bases, J lost 2 bases, and 8 bases lay in between. CDR3 size: 12 residues. The V gene's germline CDR1 is SNHLY and CDR2 FYNNEI. The CDR3 protein is CASTKSNYGYTF. CDR3 DNA: TGTGCCAGCACCAAATCAAACTATGGCTACACCTTC.

The genes are TRBV20-1 and TRBJ2-7; 10 bases match TRBD2. Germline CDR1 reads DFQATT; CDR2 reads SNEGSKA (reference sequence). CDR3 length: 15 residues. V lost 1 base to trimming and J lost 4 bases; unmatched junction nucleotides: 7. CDR3 bases: TGCAGTGCTAGAGCGGCTAGCGGGGGCTTTTACGAGCAGTACTTC. It specifies CSARAASGGFYEQYF.

The table lists this clonotype with many counts. The DNA of the CDR3 is TGTGCCAGCAGTTCCACGTCCACCGGACAGGGGTATTCACCCCTCCACTTT. Its protein is CASSSTSTGQGYSPLHF. The V and J genes are TRBV6-2 or TRBV6-3 and TRBJ1-6, with 9 bases matching TRBD1. CDR1 is MNHEY and CDR2 is SVGEGT in the germline V gene. Trimming at V came to 4 bases and at J to 8 bases, leaving 12 bases not matched to a gene. This CDR3 region has 17 residues.

This clonotype was picked up a small number of times. This chain joins TRBV7-9 and TRBJ1-1; 8 bases are shared with TRBD1. The junction had 13 bases not matched to a gene; V was cut back by 7 bases and J by 0 bases. The germline V gene encodes CDR1 SEHNR and CDR2 FQNEAQ (reference sequence). CDR3 length equals 17 residues. The DNA for the CDR3 is TGTGCCAGCACGTCCAACAGGGGGGACTTCTTGAACACTGAAGCTTTCTTT. Protein product: CASTSNRGDFLNTEAFF.

This clonotype occurred a few times. V gene TRBV13 combines with J gene TRBJ1-1, with a possible D match to TRBD1 (6 bases). The V gene's germline CDR1 is PRHDT and CDR2 FYEKMQ (reference sequence). The CDR3 has 14 residues. The V end was cut by 5 bases, the J end by 5 bases, with 15 bases between. The CDR3 region is CASSIQGIWTEAFF. The CDR3 DNA reads TGTGCCAGCAGCATTCAGGGGATCTGGACTGAAGCTTTCTTT. Full variable domain (rest looked up from reference TRBV13 and TRBJ1-1): AAGVIQSPRHLIKEKRETATLKCYPIPRHDTVYWYQQGPGQDPQFLISFYEKMQSDKGSIPDRFSAQQFSDYHSELNMSSLELGDSALYFCASSIQGIWTEAFFGQGTRLTVV.

This clonotype was counted between two and nine times. J is TRBJ2-7 and V is TRBV28; possible D gene TRBD2, 6 bases. CDR3 length: 14 residues. Trimming stripped 2 bases from V and 7 bases from J, with 15 bases between. Germline CDR1 and CDR2: MDHEN and SYDVKM. The CDR3 spells CASSLVGEGREQYF. CDR3 bases: TGTGCCAGCAGTTTAGTCGGGGAAGGGAGGGAGCAGTACTTC.

V gene TRBV6-5 combines with J gene TRBJ2-1; TRBD2 might be the D (6 bases). The germline gives CDR1 MNHEY, CDR2 SVGAGI. The length of the CDR3 is 16 residues. With 6 bases removed from V and 1 base from J, the gap between germline ends came to 16 bases. The CDR3 sequence: CASSPVSGGSYNEQFF. CDR3 sequence (DNA): TGTGCCAGCAGCCCGGTGTCCGGGGGATCCTACAATGAGCAGTTCTTC.